This is a list of T cell receptor beta chains from one sample in a study of T-cell memory formation after mild COVID-19. One entry per CDR3 protein results from TCRdb running MiXCR on the 5' RACE reads. The table includes about 390,000 distinct CDR3 sequences, roughly 21% detected once. Sequences were obtained from PBMCs or a T cell subset sorted from them (not recorded which). These receptors were obtained from an adult woman who had mild COVID-19 (a few samples of this study predate the infection). Cell type and time point are not known. The conserved cysteine and the conserved F or W are not part of the CDR3 here.

V gene	J gene	CDR3 length	CDR3 protein
TRBV12-3/TRBV12-4	TRBJ1-5	13	ASTRRGQGTQPQH
TRBV2	TRBJ2-2	13	ASSARTGGTGELF
TRBV20-1	TRBJ1-6	15	SASNNQQGWRNSPLH
TRBV27	TRBJ2-3	14	ASSPTTSGGRGTQY
TRBV7-9	TRBJ2-1	16	ASSLVPGDPGAYNEQF
TRBV9	TRBJ2-1	12	ASSVDQGRNEQF
TRBV12-3/TRBV12-4	TRBJ1-5	11	ASSQGGPQPQH
TRBV7-9	TRBJ1-1	10	ASSFGQVEAF
TRBV20-1	TRBJ1-5	14	SARDGRDRVNRPQH
TRBV20-1	TRBJ2-2	13	SASGDPGVTGELF
TRBV7-3	TRBJ2-3	13	ASSLGGVNTDTQY
TRBV3-1	TRBJ2-5	10	ASSQVLETQY